This T cell receptor beta chain was identified in a study of T cell responses to AZD1222 COVID-19 vaccine. Study results and caveats: White British people made up most donors, females outnumbered males, and clonal diversity was possibly underestimated. With dominance at 160-218 and 743-854, vaccine-associated CD4 TCRs spanned spike. The breadth and depth of Spike-specific TCRs increased once two AZD1222 doses had been given.

Remarks on this clone: The antigen remains unidentified.

Clones were sequenced by immunoSEQ multiplex PCR, and TCRdb holds only the in-frame ones, with some missing. The sample comprises about 150,000 clones, approximately 88% of which are singletons, and roughly 3.5% rests with the top ten. Germline lookup yields CDR1 MGHRA and CDR2 YSYEKL. V was cut by 0 bases and J by 10 bases, with 22 bases left in between. The CDR3 totals 18 residues. The input for sequencing was peripheral blood, taken on day 0 of MenACWY control vaccination. The sequence was obtained from an adult in good health. The V gene is TRBV4-1, the J gene TRBJ1-6; possibly TRBD1 for D (5 bases). In DNA, the CDR3 is TGCGCCAGCAGCCAAGACAACAACCGGGGCCATGAGGGATCACCCCTCCACTTT. It specifies CASSQDNNRGHEGSPLHF.